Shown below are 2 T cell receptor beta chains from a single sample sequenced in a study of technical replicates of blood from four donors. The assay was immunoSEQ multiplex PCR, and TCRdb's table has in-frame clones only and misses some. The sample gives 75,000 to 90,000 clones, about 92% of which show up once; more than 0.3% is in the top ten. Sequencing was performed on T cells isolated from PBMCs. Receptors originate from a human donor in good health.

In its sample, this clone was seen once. The CDR3 here is CASSQDSYTEAFF. The CDR3 region has the DNA TGCGCCAGCAGCCAAGACAGTTACACTGAAGCTTTCTTT. This sequence joins TRBV5-1 and TRBJ1-1, with D possibly matching TRBD1 (5 bases). Trimming left V 4 bases short and J 3 bases short, with 10 bases between. Germline loops: CDR1 SGHRS, CDR2 YFSETQ. This CDR3 is 13 amino acids long. Complete variable domain (other parts from reference TRBV5-1 and TRBJ1-1): KAGVTQTPRYLIKTRGQQVTLSCSPISGHRSVSWYQQTPGQGLQFLFEYFSETQRNKGNFPGRFSGRQFSNSRSEMNVSTLELGDSALYLCASSQDSYTEAFFGQGTRLTVV.

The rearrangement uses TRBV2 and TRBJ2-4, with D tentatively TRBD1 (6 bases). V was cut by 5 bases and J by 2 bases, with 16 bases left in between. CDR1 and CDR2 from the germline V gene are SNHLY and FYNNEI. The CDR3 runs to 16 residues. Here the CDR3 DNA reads TGTGCCAGCAGTAGATCCCAACAGGGAACCAAAAACATTCAGTACTTC. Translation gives CASSRSQQGTKNIQYF.